The 30 T cell receptor beta chains reported below all come from one sample, sequenced in a study of OX40 agonist ivuxolimab in advanced cancers. Sequencing was performed with immunoSEQ multiplex PCR; in TCRdb, only in-frame clones are kept and a portion is missing. The top ten hold 7.5% to 10% of the sample, which has fewer than 80,000 clones, 70% to 90% seen once. Sample: CD4+ or CD8+ T cells sorted from blood, taken in a trial of the OX40 agonist ivuxolimab. Receptor source: an adult with an advanced solid tumor such as melanoma, head and neck, liver or kidney cancer.

This chain uses TRBV5-1 with TRBJ1-4, with 8 nucleotides matching TRBD1. The germline V gene has CDR1 SGHRS and CDR2 YFSETQ. The CDR3 has 14 residues. The ends lost 3 bases at V and 7 bases at J; junction bases unmatched: 5. As DNA, the CDR3 is TGCGCCAGCAGCTCTGGACAGGGAGGTGAAAAACTGTTTTTT. Protein: CASSSGQGGEKLFF. Using reference TRBV5-1 and TRBJ1-4 for the parts outside the CDR3, the full variable domain is KAGVTQTPRYLIKTRGQQVTLSCSPISGHRSVSWYQQTPGQGLQFLFEYFSETQRNKGNFPGRFSGRQFSNSRSEMNVSTLELGDSALYLCASSSGQGGEKLFFGSGTQLSVL.

J is TRBJ1-5 and V is TRBV2; no definite D call. Germline CDR1 reads SNHLY; CDR2 reads FYNNEI. The CDR3 runs to 12 residues. The ends were cut back, 6 bases at V and 11 bases at J, with 14 bases in the middle. CDR3 residues: CASSLLGRTQHF. CDR3 DNA sequence: TGTGCCAGCAGCCTTTTAGGTCGGACCCAGCATTTT.

The chain couples TRBV7-9 to TRBJ1-1; D possibly corresponds to TRBD1 (6 bases). From germline, CDR1 is SEHNR and CDR2 FQNEAQ (reference sequence). This CDR3 contains 14 residues. Trimming cost V 5 bases and J 10 bases, with 20 bases left between them. The CDR3: CASSPDRQGLRAFF. For the CDR3, the DNA is TGTGCCAGCAGCCCCGACCGGCAGGGGCTGAGAGCTTTCTTT.

The chain links TRBV29-1 to TRBJ1-1, with 7 bases aligning to TRBD1. This CDR3 is 13 amino acids long. Germline CDR1 SQVTM, CDR2 ANQGSEA. Losses at the gene ends were 6 bases for V and 5 bases for J; bases not matched to a gene: 9. The CDR3 sequence is CSVVQGRGTEAFF. The CDR3, as DNA: TGCAGCGTCGTACAGGGGCGAGGGACTGAAGCTTTCTTT.

The J gene is TRBJ1-1, the V gene TRBV7-6; D gene ambiguous. The CDR3 loop spans 17 amino acids. Trimming shortened V by 0 bases and J by 1 base, and 15 bases separated the two germline ends. CDR1 and CDR2 from the germline V gene are SGHVS and FNYEAQ. The CDR3 loop is CASSLAFPLTRNTEAFF. The CDR3 DNA follows: TGTGCCAGCAGCTTAGCCTTCCCCCTTACAAGGAACACTGAAGCTTTCTTT.

This sequence joins TRBV28 and TRBJ1-5, with TRBD1 matching over 7 bases. The germline V gene has CDR1 MDHEN and CDR2 SYDVKM. V lost 5 bases to trimming and J lost 7 bases; unmatched junction nucleotides: 11. This CDR3 has 15 amino acids. CDR3 in DNA: TGTGCCAGCAGTCCCCCGACAGGGCTTGAGCAGCCCCAGCATTTT. It yields the protein CASSPPTGLEQPQHF.

The gene calls are TRBV19 and TRBJ2-3; the match to TRBD1 covers 8 bases. The CDR3 contains 16 residues. The trim removed 5 bases at V and 2 bases at J, leaving 9 bases unmatched. Per germline, CDR1 LNHDA and CDR2 SQIVND (reference sequence). The CDR3 DNA follows: TGTGCCAGTAGTGCCGACAGGGGACACGCCACAGATACGCAGTATTTT. Encoded protein: CASSADRGHATDTQYF.

The chain employs TRBV19 and TRBJ1-1; D call uncertain. Germline lookup yields CDR1 LNHDA and CDR2 SQIVND (reference sequence). The length of the CDR3 is 13 residues. Trimming cost V 6 bases and J 0 bases, with 8 bases left between them. The CDR3 is CASSAGLNTEAFF. In DNA form, the CDR3 reads TGTGCCAGTAGCGCCGGCCTGAACACTGAAGCTTTCTTT.

The V and J genes are TRBV2 and TRBJ2-5; 9 positions match TRBD1. The DNA end favors TRBJ2-7, so the J call may be wrong. Germline V gene data show CDR1 as SNHLY and CDR2 as FYNNEI. This CDR3 has 14 residues. CDR3 in DNA: TGTGCCAGCAGTAGTCGACAGGGGGGGTACGAGCAGTACTTC. Its protein product is CASSSRQGGYEQYF.

The rearrangement links TRBV6-1 to TRBJ2-5, with D unresolved. V lost 6 bases to trimming and J lost 1 base, with 9 bases between them. CDR1 MNHNS and CDR2 SASEGT come from the germline V gene. This CDR3 contains 13 residues. CDR3 coding DNA: TGTGCCAGCAGCCACCGGACCCAAGAGACCCAGTACTTC. Amino acids: CASSHRTQETQYF.

V gene TRBV6-6 combines with J gene TRBJ1-3; D perhaps matches TRBD1 (5 bases). This CDR3 has 15 residues. Trimming took off 4 bases at V and 0 bases at J, with 10 bases between the two ends. From germline, CDR1 is MNHNY and CDR2 SVGAGI (reference sequence). The CDR3, as DNA: TGTGCCAGCAGTTCTGGGGACTTCTCTGGAAACACCATATATTTT. It translates to CASSSGDFSGNTIYF.

The chain carries TRBV19 and TRBJ2-5, with TRBD2 matching 8 bases. The V gene end was trimmed by 5 bases and the J gene end by 3 bases; junction bases not matched to a gene: 5. The CDR3 is 14 amino acids. Germline V gene data show CDR1 as LNHDA and CDR2 as SQIVND (reference sequence). The CDR3 loop is CASSGRGGKETQYF. DNA for the CDR3: TGTGCCAGTAGTGGCCGGGGGGGTAAAGAGACCCAGTACTTC.

The rearrangement joins TRBV19 to TRBJ2-1; possible D gene TRBD1, 5 bases. Germline CDR1 is LNHDA and CDR2 is SQIVND (reference sequence). V was pared by 6 bases and J by 1 base, with 13 bases between. This CDR3 comprises 15 residues. In DNA form, the CDR3 reads TGTGCCAGTAGCCCCGGGCCAGGGTCCTACAATGAGCAGTTCTTC. Translation gives CASSPGPGSYNEQFF.

The table lists this clone with a few counts. CDR3 nucleotides: TGTGCCAGCAGCCCAGGAGGGAGCTCTGGAAACACCATATATTTT. Protein sequence: CASSPGGSSGNTIYF. The chain couples TRBV5-4 to TRBJ1-3, with no clear D. The CDR3 is 15 residues long. Germline-derived CDR1 and CDR2 are SGHNT and YYREEE (reference sequence). The V end lost 4 bases, the J end lost 0 bases, and 11 bases lay between the germline ends.

The chain employs TRBV18 and TRBJ1-2, with 7 bases that match TRBD1. CDR1 and CDR2 (germline): KGHSH, LQKENI. The CDR3 sequence is 15 residues long. V gave up 3 bases and J gave up 4 bases; unmatched junction bases: 8. In nucleotides, the CDR3 is TGTGCCAGCTCACCTCCAGGGACAGCTTTCTATGGCTACACCTTC. It specifies CASSPPGTAFYGYTF.

The J gene is TRBJ2-4, the V gene TRBV4-3; D is uncertain. Germline lookup yields CDR1 LGHNA and CDR2 YSLEER. The CDR3 has 16 amino acids. V was clipped by 0 bases and J by 0 bases, with 9 bases between them. Written as DNA, the CDR3 is TGCGCCAGCAGCCAAGAGCTGGGCCTAGCCAAAAACATTCAGTACTTC. Amino acids: CASSQELGLAKNIQYF.

The count of this clone is one. The chain recombines TRBV15 with TRBJ2-7; 12 nucleotides align to TRBD2. With V trimmed by 0 bases and J by 4 bases, 7 bases remained unmatched. CDR1 and CDR2 from the germline V gene are LNHNV and YYDKDF (reference sequence). CDR3 length equals 17 residues. CDR3 loop: CATSRDIASGRGYEQYF. CDR3 nucleotides: TGTGCCACCAGCAGAGATATCGCTAGCGGGAGGGGGTACGAGCAGTACTTC. Full variable domain (remainder filled in from reference TRBV15 and TRBJ2-7): DAMVIQNPRYQVTQFGKPVTLSCSQTLNHNVMYWYQQKSSQAPKLLFHYYDKDFNNEADTPDNFQSRRPNTSFCFLDIRSPGLGDTAMYLCATSRDIASGRGYEQYFGPGTRLTVT.

This chain links TRBV7-2 with TRBJ2-4; the D gene is possibly TRBD2 (5 bases). Germline CDR1 SGHTA, CDR2 FQGNSA. The CDR3 consists of 14 residues. Trimming cost V 2 bases and J 2 bases, with 7 bases left between them. The CDR3 DNA reads TGTGCCAGCAGCTTAACGGGGACCAAAAACATTCAGTACTTC. It encodes CASSLTGTKNIQYF.

V and J are TRBV25-1 and TRBJ1-1; D gene ambiguous. Germline V CDR1 and CDR2: MGHDK, SYGVNS. This CDR3 has 14 amino acids. Trimming removed 6 bases at V and 1 base at J, with 12 bases between. The CDR3 DNA sequence: TGTGCCAGCAGACATCCGGACGGGAACACTGAAGCTTTCTTT. Protein sequence: CASRHPDGNTEAFF.

The V and J genes are TRBV10-3 and TRBJ2-7; TRBD2 aligns across 9 bases. This CDR3 spans 17 amino acids. With V trimmed by 5 bases and J by 0 bases, 11 bases remained unmatched. Germline V gene sequence: CDR1 ENHRY, CDR2 SYGVKD. The CDR3 nucleotides are TGTGCCATCAGTTCAGGGGTGGCGGGAGGGAACTCCTACGAGCAGTACTTC. Its protein is CAISSGVAGGNSYEQYF.

The chain has TRBV27 and TRBJ1-5; possible D gene TRBD1, 5 bases. Per germline, CDR1 MNHEY and CDR2 SMNVEV (reference sequence). With 6 bases removed from V and 5 bases from J, the gap between germline ends came to 23 bases. This CDR3 comprises 17 residues. CDR3 bases: TGTGCCAGCAGCCACTTGGGGGGGGTTCTCGGAGATCAGCCCCAGCATTTT. As protein: CASSHLGGVLGDQPQHF.

The rearrangement uses TRBV9 and TRBJ1-6; 7 bases match TRBD1. The length of the CDR3 is 15 residues. V trimming: 4 bases; J trimming: 5 bases; junction bases outside the gene matches: 6. Germline values: CDR1 SGDLS, CDR2 YYNGEE. The DNA for the CDR3 is TGTGCCAGCAGCCCGACAGGGCAGGATAATTCACCCCTCCACTTT. This encodes CASSPTGQDNSPLHF.

About this clone itself: The sample holds other DNA sequences that translate to the same CDR3. V and J are TRBV5-1 and TRBJ1-2, with TRBD1 identical over 8 bases. V lost 4 bases, J lost 0 bases, and 2 bases stayed unmatched. CDR1 and CDR2 from the germline V gene are SGHRS and YFSETQ. The CDR3 is 14 amino acids. The CDR3 DNA sequence: TGCGCCAGCAGCCTACAGGGGGCTAACTATGGCTACACCTTC. It specifies CASSLQGANYGYTF. The full variable domain, its missing parts supplied by reference TRBV5-1 and TRBJ1-2, is KAGVTQTPRYLIKTRGQQVTLSCSPISGHRSVSWYQQTPGQGLQFLFEYFSETQRNKGNFPGRFSGRQFSNSRSEMNVSTLELGDSALYLCASSLQGANYGYTFGSGTRLTVV.

This rearrangement joins TRBV5-1 to TRBJ1-2; D is uncertain. The CDR3 is made up of 12 amino acids. Trimming pared 1 base from V and 6 bases from J, leaving 7 bases between. Germline assignment: CDR1 SGHRS and CDR2 YFSETQ. The CDR3 loop is CASSLLGNGYTF. The CDR3 DNA reads TGCGCCAGCAGCTTGCTGGGGAATGGCTACACCTTC.

The CDR3 sequence: CASSPEGYRTEAFF. The DNA for the CDR3 is TGTGCCAGCAGCCCCGAGGGGTATAGGACTGAAGCTTTCTTT. The rearrangement links TRBV9 to TRBJ1-1; D is possibly TRBD1 (5 bases). Per the germline V gene, CDR1 is SGDLS and CDR2 is YYNGEE. V lost 4 bases, J lost 5 bases, and 15 bases lay in between. The CDR3 length is 14 residues.

This clone has only a few counts. CDR3 in amino acids: CASSREVGTGPRETQYF. CDR3 in DNA: TGTGCCAGCAGCCGGGAGGTCGGGACCGGACCCCGAGAGACCCAGTACTTC. This sequence joins TRBV7-9 and TRBJ2-5; 7 positions match TRBD2. V lost 5 bases to trimming and J lost 4 bases; unmatched junction nucleotides: 16. The CDR3 length is 17 residues. Germline V CDR1 and CDR2: SEHNR, FQNEAQ (reference sequence).

The rearrangement joins TRBV7-6 to TRBJ2-7; D gene ambiguous. The germline V and J ends were trimmed by 1 base and 3 bases, with 7 bases remaining between them. Germline V gene sequence: CDR1 SGHVS, CDR2 FNYEAQ. The CDR3 length is 13 residues. The CDR3 region is CASSLGDNYEQYF. CDR3 in DNA: TGTGCCAGCAGCTTAGGGGATAACTACGAGCAGTACTTC.

This chain joins TRBV30 and TRBJ2-7, with D perhaps matching TRBD1 (6 bases). The V end was cut by 0 bases, the J end by 2 bases, with 11 bases between. The CDR3 contains 14 residues. The germline gives CDR1 GTSNPN, CDR2 SVGIG (reference sequence). CDR3: CAWSVWDKPYEQYF. As DNA, the CDR3 is TGTGCCTGGAGTGTATGGGACAAGCCCTACGAGCAGTACTTC.

This chain links TRBV27 with TRBJ2-6; D unclear. Trimming left V 2 bases short and J 0 bases short, with 8 bases between. The germline CDR1 and CDR2 sequences are MNHEY and SMNVEV (reference sequence). The CDR3 spans 16 residues. The CDR3 region has the DNA TGTGCCAGCAGTTTAAAGGCTTCCTCTGGGGCCAACGTCCTGACTTTC. It specifies CASSLKASSGANVLTF.

This clone was counted only a few times. This chain connects TRBV4-1 to TRBJ2-2; D unclear. CDR3 length: 15 residues. Germline V gene sequence: CDR1 MGHRA, CDR2 YSYEKL. Trimming took 3 bases from V and 0 from J, leaving 8 bases between them. The CDR3 region has the DNA TGCGCCAGCAGCCACACAATTCCGAACACCGGGGAGCTGTTTTTT. The encoded protein is CASSHTIPNTGELFF.